This T cell receptor beta chain stems from a study of blood T cells in healthy people across ages. Turning to the study itself: The capture of about one barcoded beta molecule per two T cells was achieved by template switching.

A second PCR of about 7 to 12 cycles used a sample-barcoded 5' primer and a J-beta primer mix. Each CDR3 protein gets one entry after TCRdb re-called the 5' RACE reads with MiXCR. This sample has about 1.4 million distinct CDR3 sequences, with almost 60% found just once. Details on this clonotype: What it binds is not known.

Trimming shortened V by 6 bases and J by 1 base, and 14 bases separated the two germline ends. This CDR3 has 14 amino acids. From germline, CDR1 is DFQATT and CDR2 SNEGSKA (reference sequence). Whole-study findings and limits: When set beside aged donors, long-lived donors presented more naive CD4+ cells and higher diversity. TCR beta diversity per million T cells fell roughly linearly with age.

The source material was blood. The sequence came from a man between 18 and 29 years old in good health. This chain uses TRBV20-1 with TRBJ2-3, with unresolved D. The CDR3 region is CSAPGEKGTDTQYF. The CDR3 DNA reads as TGCAGTGCCCCCGGCGAGAAGGGCACAGATACGCAGTATTTT.